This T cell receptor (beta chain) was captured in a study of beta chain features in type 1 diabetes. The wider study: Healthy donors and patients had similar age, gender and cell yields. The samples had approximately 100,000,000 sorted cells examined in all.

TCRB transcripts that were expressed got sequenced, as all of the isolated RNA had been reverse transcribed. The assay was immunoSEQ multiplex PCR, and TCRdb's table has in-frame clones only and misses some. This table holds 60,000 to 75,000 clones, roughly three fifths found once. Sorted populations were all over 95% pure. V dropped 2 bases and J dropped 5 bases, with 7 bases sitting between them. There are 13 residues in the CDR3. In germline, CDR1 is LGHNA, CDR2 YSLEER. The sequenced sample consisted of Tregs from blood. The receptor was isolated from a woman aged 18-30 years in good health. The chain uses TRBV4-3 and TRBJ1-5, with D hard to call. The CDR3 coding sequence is TGCGCCAGCAGCCAAAACACCTATCAGCCCCAGCATTTT. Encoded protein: CASSQNTYQPQHF.